The source of this T cell receptor beta chain is a study of Tregs in tolerant kidney transplant recipients. The nonmyeloablative bone marrow transplants came from related graft donors, with transient mixed chimerism. This CDR3 is 14 amino acids long. Germline-derived CDR1 and CDR2 are MNHEY and SMNVEV (reference sequence). V lost 4 bases to trimming and J lost 0 bases, with 10 bases between them. Study conclusions and caveats: Biological reproducibility was not directly addressed, but technical replication error appeared minimal. For some patients, primers changed over time, blocking nucleotide-level comparison. The most relevant donor-specific Treg TCRbeta repertoire apparently came from expansion with activated donor B cells. Findings come from small patient numbers and require larger validation.

The repertoire was sequenced with immunoSEQ multiplex PCR; TCRdb's copy has only in-frame clones and lacks some. This sample carries nearly 50,000 clones, more than 70% of them seen once, and the ten largest clones take about a sixth. Concerning this clone: Its antigen remains unidentified.

Sequences were derived from CD8+ T cells from blood (PBMCs), sampled 12 months after the transplant. The V and J genes are TRBV27 and TRBJ2-7; unclear D gene. The clonotype comes from a human patient who received a combined kidney and bone marrow transplant. The graft donor may be the source of some T cells. CDR3 nucleotides: TGTGCCAGCAGTTACAGTGAAAGCTCCTACGAGCAGTACTTC. Translating gives CASSYSESSYEQYF.